This T cell receptor (beta chain) was found in a study of blood T cell repertoires in COVID-19. For the study at large: The United States, Italy and Spain were the sources of the acute and convalescent COVID-19 samples. T cells, B-cell-depleted T cells, or PBMCs provided the cDNA or gDNA that served as material.

Per the study methods: Estimation of nucleated cell counts was performed using reference gene primer amplification. Measured with immunoSEQ multiplex PCR; TCRdb has only the in-frame clones, and not every one. That table gives V, J and clone size, and the DNA gave D and trimming. The top ten clones hold roughly a tenth of a sample with around 230,000 clones, about four fifths of them seen once. The CDR3 sequence is 14 residues long. The ends were cut back, 3 bases at V and 3 bases at J, with 13 bases in the middle. The germline V gene encodes CDR1 SGDLS and CDR2 YYNGEE. This chain uses TRBV9 with TRBJ2-7; tentatively, D is TRBD1 (6 bases). The sequence derives from an elderly woman with acute or convalescent COVID-19. Source material: peripheral blood. CDR3 region: CASSDQLQGYEQYF. CDR3 DNA: TGTGCCAGCAGCGACCAACTACAGGGCTACGAGCAGTACTTC.